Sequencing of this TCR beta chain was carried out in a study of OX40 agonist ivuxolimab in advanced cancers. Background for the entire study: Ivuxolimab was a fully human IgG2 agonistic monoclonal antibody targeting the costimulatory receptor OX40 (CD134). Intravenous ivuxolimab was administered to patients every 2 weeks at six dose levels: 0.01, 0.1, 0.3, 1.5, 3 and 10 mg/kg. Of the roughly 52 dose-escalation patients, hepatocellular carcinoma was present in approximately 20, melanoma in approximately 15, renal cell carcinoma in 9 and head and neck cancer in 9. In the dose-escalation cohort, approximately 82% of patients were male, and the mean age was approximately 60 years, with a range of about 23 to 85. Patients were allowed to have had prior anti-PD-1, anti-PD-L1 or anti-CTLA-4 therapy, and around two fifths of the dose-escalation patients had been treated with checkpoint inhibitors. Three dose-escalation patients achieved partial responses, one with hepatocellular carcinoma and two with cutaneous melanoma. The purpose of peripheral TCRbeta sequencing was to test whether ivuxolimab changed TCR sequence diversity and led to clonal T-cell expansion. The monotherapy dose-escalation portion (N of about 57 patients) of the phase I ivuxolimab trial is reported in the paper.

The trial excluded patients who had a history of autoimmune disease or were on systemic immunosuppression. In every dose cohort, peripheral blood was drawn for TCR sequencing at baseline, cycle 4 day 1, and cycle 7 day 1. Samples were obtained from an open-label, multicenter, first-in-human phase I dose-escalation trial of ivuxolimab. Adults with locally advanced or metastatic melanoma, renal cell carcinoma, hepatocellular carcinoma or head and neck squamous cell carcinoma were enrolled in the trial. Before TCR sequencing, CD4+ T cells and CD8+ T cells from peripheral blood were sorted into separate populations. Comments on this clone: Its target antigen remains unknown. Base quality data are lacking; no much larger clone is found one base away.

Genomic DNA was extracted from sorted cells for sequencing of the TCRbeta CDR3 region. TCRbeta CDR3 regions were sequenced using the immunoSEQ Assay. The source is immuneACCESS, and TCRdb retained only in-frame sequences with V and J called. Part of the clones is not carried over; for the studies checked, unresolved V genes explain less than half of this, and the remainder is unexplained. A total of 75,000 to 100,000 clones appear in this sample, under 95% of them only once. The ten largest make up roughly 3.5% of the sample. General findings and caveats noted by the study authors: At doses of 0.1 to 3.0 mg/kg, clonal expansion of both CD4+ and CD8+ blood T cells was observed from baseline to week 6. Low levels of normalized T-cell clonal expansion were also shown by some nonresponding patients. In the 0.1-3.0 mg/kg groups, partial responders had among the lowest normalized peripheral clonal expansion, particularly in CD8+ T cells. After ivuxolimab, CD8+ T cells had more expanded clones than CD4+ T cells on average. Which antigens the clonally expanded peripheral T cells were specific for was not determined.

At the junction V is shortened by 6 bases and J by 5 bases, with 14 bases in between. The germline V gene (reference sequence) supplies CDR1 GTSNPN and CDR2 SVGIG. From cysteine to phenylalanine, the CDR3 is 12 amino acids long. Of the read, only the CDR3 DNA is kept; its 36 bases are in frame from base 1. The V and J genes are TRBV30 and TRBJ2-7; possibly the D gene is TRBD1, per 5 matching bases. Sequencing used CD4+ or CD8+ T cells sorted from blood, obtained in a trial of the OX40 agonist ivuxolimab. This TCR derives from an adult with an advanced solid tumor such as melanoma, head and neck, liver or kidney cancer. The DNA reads TGTGCCTGTTTTCAGGGAATCAACGAGCAGTACTTC. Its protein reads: CACFQGINEQYF. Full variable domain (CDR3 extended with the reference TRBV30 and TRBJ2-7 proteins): SQTIHQWPATLVQPVGSPLSLECTVEGTSNPNLYWYRQAAGRGLQLLFYSVGIGQISSEVPQNLSASRPQDRQFILSSKKLLLSDSGFYLCACFQGINEQYFGPGTRLTVT.